This passage covers 5 T cell receptor beta chains from one sample sequenced in a study of cytomegalovirus exposure and HLA in healthy donors. Clones were sequenced by immunoSEQ multiplex PCR, and TCRdb holds only the in-frame ones, with some missing. The sample shows about 130,000 clones, roughly 93% of them seen only once. Sequencing was carried out using PBMCs. These receptors all come from a man younger than 30 in good health and CMV-seropositive.

This clone was observed a few times. CDR3 bases: TGTGCCAGCAGTTTCAGACTGAATCAAGATACGCAGTATTTT. It translates to CASSFRLNQDTQYF. The gene calls are TRBV27 and TRBJ2-3; D remains unclear. Trimming removed 3 bases at V and 5 bases at J, with 12 bases between. The CDR3 extends over 14 amino acids. CDR1 is MNHEY, CDR2 SMNVEV, per germline (reference sequence).

The chain uses TRBV5-6 and TRBJ1-4; 9 bases are a match to TRBD1. CDR3 length: 15 amino acids. V lost 0 bases and J lost 9; bases outside the gene matches: 6. Germline V gene data show CDR1 as SGHDT and CDR2 as YYEEEE. Here the CDR3 DNA reads TGTGCCAGCAGCTTGGGGGCCGGGACAGGGAAAAAACTGTTTTTT. It translates to CASSLGAGTGKKLFF.

The CDR3 is CASSLGLAGEQYF. The DNA for the CDR3 is TGTGCCAGCAGCTTGGGTCTAGCAGGCGAGCAGTACTTC. The chain uses TRBV5-4 and TRBJ2-7; D perhaps matches TRBD2 (5 bases). This CDR3 is built from 13 residues. Germline CDR1 reads SGHNT; CDR2 reads YYREEE (reference sequence). Trimming took off 0 bases at V and 6 bases at J, with 10 bases between the two ends.

The genes are TRBV10-3 and TRBJ2-7, with D tentatively TRBD2 (6 bases). The V gene's germline CDR1 is ENHRY and CDR2 SYGVKD. V was trimmed by 9 bases and J by 1 base, leaving 16 bases between them. This CDR3 is built from 14 residues. The CDR3 here is CAILRETGSYEQYF. CDR3 DNA sequence: TGTGCCATTCTTCGGGAGACCGGATCCTACGAGCAGTACTTC.

V gene TRBV28 combines with J gene TRBJ1-1, with TRBD1 as a possible D gene (5 bases). V lost 2 bases and J lost 0, with 10 bases in between. The CDR3 runs to 15 residues. CDR1 and CDR2 from the germline V gene are MDHEN and SYDVKM. The chain's CDR3 is CASSLRGLLNTEAFF. The DNA of the CDR3 is TGTGCCAGCAGTTTACGGGGACTCCTGAACACTGAAGCTTTCTTT.